The next 32 T cell receptor beta chains were all read from a single sample in a study of neurological immune-mediated disorders. MiXCR, applied by TCRdb to the 5' RACE reads, yields one record per CDR3 protein. This sample has about 50,000 distinct CDR3 sequences; 10% occur once, and the top ten carry roughly 5%. Sequenced input: PBMCs. The origin of the receptors is a man between 65 and 85 years old with HTLV-1-associated myelopathy (HAM/TSP).

The sample holds many counts of this clonotype. The chain recombines TRBV20-1 with TRBJ2-7; D is perhaps TRBD1 or TRBD2 (5 bases each). This CDR3 has 12 residues. Per germline, CDR1 DFQATT and CDR2 SNEGSKA (reference sequence). Trimming cost V 5 bases and J 7 bases, with 15 bases left between them. The CDR3, as DNA: TGCAGTGCTCGGCCGGGACGAGGGGAGCAGTACTTC. Its protein is CSARPGRGEQYF.

This clonotype occurred many times. This chain joins TRBV5-1 and TRBJ1-1; tentatively, D is TRBD1 (5 bases). The CDR3 contains 15 residues. Germline lookup yields CDR1 SGHRS and CDR2 YFSETQ. Trimming removed 3 bases at V and 3 bases at J, with 15 bases between. As DNA, the CDR3 is TGCGCCAGCAGCTGGGGCGTGGGTTCGTACACTGAAGCTTTCTTT. This codes for CASSWGVGSYTEAFF.

In this sample, this clonotype turned up once. A read error may be the cause here, since a much bigger clone is one base away. The gene calls are TRBV10-3 and TRBJ1-1; D is unclear. The CDR3 runs to 13 residues. Looked up from germline, CDR1 is ENHRY and CDR2 is SYGVKD. The CDR3 DNA reads TGTACCATCAGTGAGTCGGGGAACACTGAAGCTTTCTTT. Encoded protein: CTISESGNTEAFF.

This clonotype was detected many times. This chain joins TRBV4-1 and TRBJ2-7; no definite D call. The length of the CDR3 is 14 residues. The V gene lost 3 bases and the J gene lost 6 bases, with 15 bases spanning the gap. Germline assignment: CDR1 MGHRA and CDR2 YSYEKL. CDR3 sequence reads: CASSHLGRLGEQYF. As DNA, the CDR3 is TGCGCCAGCAGCCACCTTGGACGCCTGGGCGAGCAGTACTTC.

This clonotype was seen ten or more times. The gene calls are TRBV5-1 and TRBJ2-1; 14 nucleotides align to TRBD2. J gave up 8 bases and V 4 bases, and 5 bases lay outside the gene matches. This CDR3 is 15 amino acids long. Looked up from germline, CDR1 is SGHRS and CDR2 is YFSETQ. CDR3 sequence reads: CASSTGTSGGDEQFF. The CDR3 DNA follows: TGCGCCAGCAGCACCGGGACTAGCGGGGGTGATGAGCAGTTCTTC.

This clonotype has at least ten counts. The gene calls are TRBV29-1 and TRBJ2-7; D assignment may be TRBD1 or TRBD2 (5 bases each). Germline CDR1 reads SQVTM; CDR2 reads ANQGSEA. CDR3 length: 12 residues. V lost 7 bases and J lost 5, with 15 bases in between. The CDR3 DNA reads as TGCAGCGCGGGGCAGGGCGCTCACGAGCAGTACTTC. It codes for CSAGQGAHEQYF.

This clonotype has at least ten counts. The chain combines TRBV10-3 with TRBJ1-3; no clear D gene. Trimming shortened V by 6 bases and J by 2 bases, and 5 bases separated the two germline ends. The germline V gene has CDR1 ENHRY and CDR2 SYGVKD. The CDR3 sequence is 12 residues long. The CDR3 loop is CAIREAGNTIYF. The CDR3 DNA reads TGTGCCATCAGGGAGGCTGGAAACACCATATATTTT.

This clonotype has ten or more counts. The chain recombines TRBV6-2 or TRBV6-3 with TRBJ1-1; a weak D match, TRBD1 (6 bases). Germline assignment: CDR1 MNHEY and CDR2 SVGEGT. V was shortened by 2 bases and J by 1 base, with 17 bases between the two germline ends. This CDR3 comprises 17 residues. CDR3 loop: CASSYDRGGRSNTEAFF. CDR3 nucleotide sequence: TGTGCCAGCAGTTACGATCGGGGGGGCAGGTCGAACACTGAAGCTTTCTTT.

The sample holds many counts of this clonotype. The gene calls are TRBV11-3 and TRBJ2-1; D ambiguous. This CDR3 has 16 residues. The V and J ends lost 4 bases and 9 bases respectively, with 22 bases between them. Germline CDR1 is SGHNT and CDR2 is YENEEA. The CDR3: CASSSRSTGRYGEQFF. The CDR3 DNA reads TGTGCCAGCAGCTCACGATCTACGGGTCGGTACGGTGAGCAGTTCTTC.

This clonotype has a count of ten or more. This chain links TRBV20-1 with TRBJ2-1; 8 positions agree with TRBD2. The CDR3 sequence is 13 residues long. The J segment lost 9 bases and the V segment lost 4 bases, leaving 8 bases of the junction unmatched. CDR1 and CDR2 (germline): DFQATT, SNEGSKA (reference sequence). CDR3 residues: CSATLGLAGEQFF. For the CDR3, the DNA is TGCAGTGCTACCTTAGGACTAGCCGGTGAGCAGTTCTTC.

The chain is built from TRBV6-2 or TRBV6-3 and TRBJ2-1; possibly TRBD2 for D (6 bases). V gave up 6 bases and J gave up 1 base, with 22 bases separating them. Looked up from germline, CDR1 is MNHEY and CDR2 is SVGEGT. The CDR3 is made up of 18 amino acids. The CDR3 loop is CASRSPSVHLKSYNEQFF. CDR3 nucleotides: TGTGCCAGCAGGAGCCCTAGCGTCCATTTGAAGTCCTACAATGAGCAGTTCTTC.

This clonotype occurred many times. V gene TRBV6-1 combines with J gene TRBJ2-5; no clear D gene. CDR3 length: 17 amino acids. CDR1 MNHNS and CDR2 SASEGT come from the germline V gene. V was cut by 6 bases and J by 2 bases, with 22 bases left in between. CDR3 amino acids: CASSENQANRVQETQYF. The DNA for the CDR3 is TGTGCCAGCAGCGAGAACCAAGCCAATCGGGTACAAGAGACCCAGTACTTC.

On this clonotype: This clone may be a read error of a much larger clone one base away. The chain joins TRBV6-1 to TRBJ2-7, with 10 bases lining up with TRBD1. In germline, CDR1 is MNHNS, CDR2 SASEGT. CDR3 length: 15 residues. CDR3 coding DNA: TGTGCCAGCAACGTTGCCGGGACAGGGGACTACGATCAGTACTTC. It specifies CASNVAGTGDYDQYF.

This clonotype was detected a few times. V is TRBV29-1 and J is TRBJ2-1, with D possibly being TRBD2 (6 bases). CDR3 length equals 15 residues. V was trimmed by 7 bases and J by 1 base, leaving 17 bases between them. CDR1 is SQVTM and CDR2 is ANQGSEA in the germline V gene. The CDR3 protein is CSASTRGVSYNEQFF. Written as DNA, the CDR3 is TGCAGCGCCTCGACGCGGGGAGTTTCCTACAATGAGCAGTTCTTC.

This clonotype was recorded at least ten times. V gene TRBV7-9 combines with J gene TRBJ2-1, with 8 bases that match TRBD2. V was pared by 5 bases and J by 4 bases, with 7 bases of the junction left unmatched. Germline loops: CDR1 SEHNR, CDR2 FQNEAQ (reference sequence). The CDR3 totals 15 residues. This CDR3 is CASSATSGTYNEQFF. CDR3 nucleotides: TGTGCCAGCAGCGCTACTAGCGGAACGTACAATGAGCAGTTCTTC.

The table lists this clonotype with a few counts. The chain has TRBV7-2 and TRBJ2-1, with D maybe TRBD2 (5 bases). V shed 6 bases and J shed 9 bases, with 21 bases lying between them. The CDR3 is 15 residues long. Germline V gene sequence: CDR1 SGHTA, CDR2 FQGNSA. CDR3 loop: CASSLSPRSEGEQFF. CDR3 DNA sequence: TGTGCCAGCAGTTTGTCCCCGCGTAGCGAGGGTGAGCAGTTCTTC.

This clonotype was detected many times. CDR3 protein: CSARVAGTTDTQYF. For the CDR3, the DNA is TGCAGTGCTAGAGTTGCCGGCACCACAGATACGCAGTATTTT. The rearrangement uses TRBV20-1 and TRBJ2-3; no reliable D call. The germline CDR1 and CDR2 sequences are DFQATT and SNEGSKA (reference sequence). CDR3 length: 14 amino acids. V lost 1 base to trimming and J lost 2 bases, with 10 bases between them.

This clonotype has a count of ten or more. The J gene is TRBJ1-1, the V gene TRBV5-1, with TRBD1 identical over 8 bases. Unmatched junction bases numbered 3, after V lost 5 bases and J lost 0 bases. Germline CDR1 and CDR2: SGHRS and YFSETQ. There are 14 residues in the CDR3. The CDR3 coding sequence is TGCGCCAGCAGGGCAGGGGGCGTGAACACTGAAGCTTTCTTT. Protein sequence: CASRAGGVNTEAFF.

This clonotype was detected a few times. This rearrangement joins TRBV19 to TRBJ1-2; D gene uncertain. The CDR3 runs to 13 residues. Looked up from germline, CDR1 is LNHDA and CDR2 is SQIVND (reference sequence). V was shortened by 5 bases and J by 2 bases, with 9 bases between the two germline ends. The CDR3 region is CASSSLVNYGYTF. CDR3 nucleotides: TGTGCCAGTAGTTCTCTCGTGAACTATGGCTACACCTTC.

Ten or more counts support this clonotype. The V call is TRBV20-1, the J call TRBJ1-4; D remains unclear. V lost 1 base and J lost 6, with 12 bases in between. Looked up from germline, CDR1 is DFQATT and CDR2 is SNEGSKA (reference sequence). This CDR3 comprises 14 residues. As DNA, the CDR3 is TGCAGTGCTAGAGTCCTGGGAAGTGATGAAAAACTGTTTTTT. Translation gives CSARVLGSDEKLFF.

This clonotype appeared many times. This chain joins TRBV27 and TRBJ2-7; 9 nucleotides agree with TRBD2. From germline, CDR1 is MNHEY and CDR2 SMNVEV (reference sequence). CDR3 size: 12 residues. V lost 9 bases to trimming and J lost 7 bases; unmatched junction nucleotides: 7. For the CDR3, the DNA is TGTGCCAGTAGCGGGAGTAATCGTGAGCAGTACTTC. Its protein is CASSGSNREQYF.

This clonotype has a count of ten or more. This chain connects TRBV5-1 to TRBJ2-1; the match to TRBD2 covers 10 bases. Germline CDR1 SGHRS, CDR2 YFSETQ. J was trimmed by 10 bases and V by 0 bases; bases with no gene match: 4. The CDR3 has 14 residues. CDR3 protein: CASSLAASGGEQFF. The CDR3, as DNA: TGCGCCAGCAGCTTGGCGGCTAGCGGGGGCGAGCAGTTCTTC.

This clonotype came up many times. V is TRBV12-1 and J is TRBJ1-5; TRBD1, the table's D call, was not compared with the DNA. TRBV12-1 constitutes a pseudogene. The CDR3 covers 18 residues. The CDR3 protein is CASTDPRDIGYSNQPQHF. The DNA of the CDR3 is TGTGCCAGCACGGATCCTCGGGACATCGGTTATAGCAATCAGCCCCAGCATTTT.

A remark on this clonotype: The CDR3 end shows no conserved phenylalanine or tryptophan, and so a read error is likely. The chain is built from TRBV6-1 and TRBJ2-7; TRBD1 agrees at 10 bases. J was trimmed by 7 bases and V by 10 bases; bases with no gene match: 7. The CDR3 is 12 amino acids. CDR1 and CDR2 (germline): MNHNS, SASEGT. The CDR3 spells CANRTGGREQYL. The CDR3 DNA sequence: TGTGCCAACAGGACAGGGGGAAGGGAGCAGTACTTA.

The table lists this clonotype with many counts. The chain carries TRBV5-5 and TRBJ2-7; D call uncertain. The CDR3 loop spans 17 amino acids. V was shortened by 5 bases and J by 3 bases, with 24 bases between the two germline ends. The V gene's germline CDR1 is SGHKS and CDR2 YYEKEE (reference sequence). This CDR3 reads CASRSQAAARGVYEQYF. DNA for the CDR3: TGTGCCAGCAGGAGCCAGGCCGCCGCTCGTGGGGTCTACGAGCAGTACTTC. The variable domain in full, completed from reference TRBV5-5 and TRBJ2-7, reads DAGVTQSPTHLIKTRGQQVTLRCSPISGHKSVSWYQQVLGQGPQFIFQYYEKEERGRGNFPDRFSARQFPNYSSELNVNALLLGDSALYLCASRSQAAARGVYEQYFGPGTRLTVT.

This clonotype was observed a handful of times. The chain is built from TRBV14 and TRBJ2-7; 10 bases map to TRBD2. The CDR3 has 17 residues. Germline trimming cut 2 bases from V and 5 bases from J; bases unmatched to any gene: 12. Germline assignment: CDR1 SGHDN and CDR2 FVKESK. CDR3 DNA sequence: TGTGCCAGCAGCCAAACAGGCTCTCTAGCGGGAGTGGACGAGCAGTACTTC. This translates into CASSQTGSLAGVDEQYF.

This clonotype was found many times. The chain employs TRBV7-2 and TRBJ2-3, with D unclear. The V gene lost 1 base and the J gene lost 2 bases, with 10 bases spanning the gap. The CDR3 contains 15 residues. Germline loops: CDR1 SGHTA, CDR2 FQGNSA. For the CDR3, the DNA is TGTGCCAGCAGCTTAGAACGCAGGATCACAGATACGCAGTATTTT. It translates to CASSLERRITDTQYF.

This clonotype was seen at least ten times. V gene TRBV5-1 combines with J gene TRBJ1-4; tentative D call: TRBD1 (6 bases). V lost 4 bases, J lost 8 bases, and 15 bases lay in between. This CDR3 is 14 amino acids long. CDR1 and CDR2 (germline): SGHRS, YFSETQ. The CDR3 sequence: CASSESQGSEKLFF. In DNA form, the CDR3 reads TGCGCCAGCAGCGAGTCACAGGGCAGCGAAAAACTGTTTTTT.

There are many counts of this clonotype. V is TRBV10-3 and J is TRBJ2-2; D is uncertain. This CDR3 has 16 amino acids. The germline gives CDR1 ENHRY, CDR2 SYGVKD. The V and J ends lost 3 bases and 0 bases respectively, with 11 bases between them. CDR3 DNA sequence: TGTGCCATCAGTGATTACCACACTTCGAACACCGGGGAGCTGTTTTTT. Translating it yields CAISDYHTSNTGELFF.

In its sample, this clonotype was seen a few times. The DNA of the CDR3 is TGTGCCAGTATGGGTACCTTAGGCATTCAGTACTTC. It is translated as CASMGTLGIQYF. The rearrangement joins TRBV19 to TRBJ2-4, with D unclear. The CDR3 has 12 amino acids. Trimming shortened V by 7 bases and J by 9 bases, and 13 bases separated the two germline ends. Germline V lookup: CDR1 LNHDA, CDR2 SQIVND (reference sequence).

This clonotype was counted a few times. The chain employs TRBV20-1 and TRBJ1-2, with D unresolved. This CDR3 is 13 amino acids long. Germline CDR1 and CDR2: DFQATT and SNEGSKA (reference sequence). Trimming removed 2 bases at V and 4 bases at J, with 11 bases between. The CDR3 region has the DNA TGCAGTGCTAGACCCGGGTTTAGCTATGGCTACACCTTC. Translating it yields CSARPGFSYGYTF.

In its sample, this clonotype was seen many times. This chain joins TRBV20-1 and TRBJ2-1; D remains unclear. Germline-derived CDR1 and CDR2 are DFQATT and SNEGSKA (reference sequence). The CDR3 is made up of 15 amino acids. Trimming took 6 bases from V and 0 from J, leaving 15 bases between them. The CDR3 DNA is TGCAGTGCCCTTCGACTTGTAAGCTCCTACAATGAGCAGTTCTTC. The encoded protein is CSALRLVSSYNEQFF.